This TCR beta chain is drawn from a study of PD-1 blockade in classical Hodgkin lymphoma. Libraries were prepared by immunoSEQ multiplex PCR; TCRdb keeps only in-frame clonotypes and omits some of them. The table has more than 50,000 clones, roughly nine tenths seen once. With no exception, relapse followed autologous stem cell transplantation in all patients, and brentuximab vedotin exposure varied. Remarks on this clone: Its antigen is unidentified.

Germline-derived CDR1 and CDR2 are SGHTA and FQGTGA. J lost 0 bases, V lost 8 bases, and 3 bases had no gene match. The CDR3 contains 15 residues. Study-wide findings and caveats: The CD4+ diversity rise by C4D1 was clearest in complete responders. Newly diagnosed patients were reported to exhibit reduced baseline TCR diversity relative to healthy donors.

The input for sequencing was peripheral blood mononuclear cells (PBMCs), taken at baseline. V is TRBV7-3 and J is TRBJ2-3, with 12 bases fitting TRBD2. The clonotype comes from a human donor with classical Hodgkin lymphoma. The CDR3 sequence is CASGLAGGSTDTQYF. DNA of the CDR3: TGTGCCAGCGGTCTAGCGGGGGGGAGCACAGATACGCAGTATTTT.